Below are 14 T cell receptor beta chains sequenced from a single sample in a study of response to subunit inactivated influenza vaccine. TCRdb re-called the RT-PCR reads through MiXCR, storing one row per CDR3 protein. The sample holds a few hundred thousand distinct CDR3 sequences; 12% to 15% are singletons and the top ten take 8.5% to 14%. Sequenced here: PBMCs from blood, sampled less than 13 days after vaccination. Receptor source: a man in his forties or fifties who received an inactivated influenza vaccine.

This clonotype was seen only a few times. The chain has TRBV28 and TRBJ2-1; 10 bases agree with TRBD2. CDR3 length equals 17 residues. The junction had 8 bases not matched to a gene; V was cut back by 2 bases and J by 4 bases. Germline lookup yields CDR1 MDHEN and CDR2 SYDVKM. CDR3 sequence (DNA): TGTGCCAGCAGTTTACTCCCTAGCGGGGGCAGGTACAATGAGCAGTTCTTC. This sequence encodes CASSLLPSGGRYNEQFF.

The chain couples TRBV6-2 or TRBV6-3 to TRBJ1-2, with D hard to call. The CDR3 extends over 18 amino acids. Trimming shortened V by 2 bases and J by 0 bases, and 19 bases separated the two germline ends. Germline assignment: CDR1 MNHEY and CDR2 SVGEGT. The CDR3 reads CASSYPIPDGTANYGYTF. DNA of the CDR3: TGTGCCAGCAGTTACCCGATCCCGGACGGAACAGCTAACTATGGCTACACCTTC.

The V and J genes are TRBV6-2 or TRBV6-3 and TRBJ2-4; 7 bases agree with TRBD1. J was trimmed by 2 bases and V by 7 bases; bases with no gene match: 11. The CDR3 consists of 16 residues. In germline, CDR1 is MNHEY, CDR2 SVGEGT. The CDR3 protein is CASTTGTVRTKNIQYF. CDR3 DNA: TGTGCCAGCACCACGGGGACAGTCCGGACCAAAAACATTCAGTACTTC.

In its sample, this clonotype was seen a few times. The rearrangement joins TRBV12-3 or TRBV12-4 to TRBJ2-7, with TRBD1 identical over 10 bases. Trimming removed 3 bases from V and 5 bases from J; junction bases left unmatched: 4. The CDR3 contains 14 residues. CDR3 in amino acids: CASSFRDRGHEQYF. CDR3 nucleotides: TGTGCCAGCAGTTTTAGGGACAGGGGCCACGAGCAGTACTTC.

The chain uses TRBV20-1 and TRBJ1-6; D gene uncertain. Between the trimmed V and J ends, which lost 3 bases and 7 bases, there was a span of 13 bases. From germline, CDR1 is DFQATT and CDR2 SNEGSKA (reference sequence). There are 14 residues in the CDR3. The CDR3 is CSASSDIYNSPLHF. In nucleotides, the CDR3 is TGCAGTGCTAGTTCTGACATCTACAATTCACCCCTCCACTTT.

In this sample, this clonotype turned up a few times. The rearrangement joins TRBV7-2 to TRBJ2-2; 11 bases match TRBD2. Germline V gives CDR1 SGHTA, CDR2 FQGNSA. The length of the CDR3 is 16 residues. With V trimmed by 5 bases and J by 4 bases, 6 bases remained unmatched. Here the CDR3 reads CASSALAGAVTGELFF. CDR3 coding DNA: TGTGCCAGCAGCGCACTAGCGGGAGCGGTCACCGGGGAGCTGTTTTTT.

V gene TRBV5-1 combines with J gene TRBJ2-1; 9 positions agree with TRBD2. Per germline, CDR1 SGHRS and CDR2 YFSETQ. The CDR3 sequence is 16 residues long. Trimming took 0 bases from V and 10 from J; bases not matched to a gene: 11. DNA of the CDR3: TGCGCCAGCAGCTTGGATCTAGCGGGGACCTCCGGGGAGCAGTTCTTC. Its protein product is CASSLDLAGTSGEQFF. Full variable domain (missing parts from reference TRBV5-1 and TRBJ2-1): KAGVTQTPRYLIKTRGQQVTLSCSPISGHRSVSWYQQTPGQGLQFLFEYFSETQRNKGNFPGRFSGRQFSNSRSEMNVSTLELGDSALYLCASSLDLAGTSGEQFFGPGTRLTVL.

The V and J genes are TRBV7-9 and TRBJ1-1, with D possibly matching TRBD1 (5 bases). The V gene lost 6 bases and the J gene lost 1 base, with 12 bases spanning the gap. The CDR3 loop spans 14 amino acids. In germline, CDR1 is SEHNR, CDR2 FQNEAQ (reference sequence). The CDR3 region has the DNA TGTGCCAGCAGGTCACTCGGGGGGAACACTGAAGCTTTCTTT. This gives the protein CASRSLGGNTEAFF.

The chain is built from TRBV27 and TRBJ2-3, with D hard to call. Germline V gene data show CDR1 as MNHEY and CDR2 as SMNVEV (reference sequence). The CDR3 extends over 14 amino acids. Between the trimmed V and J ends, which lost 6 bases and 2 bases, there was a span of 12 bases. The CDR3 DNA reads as TGTGCCAGCAGGTCCTCGGTCAACACAGATACGCAGTATTTT. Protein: CASRSSVNTDTQYF.

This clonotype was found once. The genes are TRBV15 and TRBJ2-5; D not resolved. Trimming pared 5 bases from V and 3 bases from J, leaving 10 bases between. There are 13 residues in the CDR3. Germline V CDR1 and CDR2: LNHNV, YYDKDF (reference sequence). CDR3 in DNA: TGTGCCACCAGCCTCCGCATTAAAGAGACCCAGTACTTC. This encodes CATSLRIKETQYF.

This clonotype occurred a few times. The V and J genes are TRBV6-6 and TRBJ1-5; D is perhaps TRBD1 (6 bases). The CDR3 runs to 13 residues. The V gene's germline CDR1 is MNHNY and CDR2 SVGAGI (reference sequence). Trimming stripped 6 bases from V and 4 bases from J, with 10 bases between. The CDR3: CASSKGQNQPQHF. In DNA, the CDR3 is TGTGCCAGCAGCAAAGGACAGAATCAGCCCCAGCATTTT.

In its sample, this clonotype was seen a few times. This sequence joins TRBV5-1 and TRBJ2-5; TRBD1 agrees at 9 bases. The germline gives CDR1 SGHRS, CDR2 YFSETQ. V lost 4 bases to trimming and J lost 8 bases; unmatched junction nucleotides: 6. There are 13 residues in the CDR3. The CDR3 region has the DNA TGCGCCAGCAGCAGTCCGGGACAGGGAACCCAGTACTTC. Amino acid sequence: CASSSPGQGTQYF.

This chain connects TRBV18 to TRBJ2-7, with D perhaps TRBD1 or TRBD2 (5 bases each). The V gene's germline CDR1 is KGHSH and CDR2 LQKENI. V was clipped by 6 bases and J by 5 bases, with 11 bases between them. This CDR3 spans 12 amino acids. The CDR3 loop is CASSDGTHEQYF. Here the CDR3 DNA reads TGTGCCAGCTCGGATGGGACGCACGAGCAGTACTTC.

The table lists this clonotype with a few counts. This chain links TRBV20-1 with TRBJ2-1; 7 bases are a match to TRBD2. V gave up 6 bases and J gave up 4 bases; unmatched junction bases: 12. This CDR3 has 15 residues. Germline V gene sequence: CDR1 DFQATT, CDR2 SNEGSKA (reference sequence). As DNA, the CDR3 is TGCAGTGCCCTGAGAGGGGCTAGCGGATACAATGAGCAGTTCTTC. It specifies CSALRGASGYNEQFF.